The source of this T cell receptor (beta chain) is a study of tissue T cells after allogeneic stem cell transplantation. This table comes from immunoSEQ multiplex PCR, and its TCRdb copy is limited to in-frame clones, with some not included. The sample has thousands of clones; almost 70% are singletons. Germline CDR1 is NNHDY and CDR2 is SYVADS. The CDR3 runs to 15 residues. V was clipped by 4 bases and J by 0 bases, with 8 bases between them. Findings and caveats of the study: In patients and mice, blood and spleen missed much of tissue repertoire.

Comment on this clone: Its antigen is currently unknown. Germline and genes: mouse. Read data end 1 residue before the CDR3 end; the end is taken from the germline J gene.

The sample taken for sequencing was blood. The V call is TRBV13-3, the J call TRBJ1-6, with D possibly matching TRBD1 (5 bases). TRBJ1-6 carries the ORF label, with uncertain function. The sequence came from a female BALB/c mouse in good health. The mouse strain carries the MHC haplotype H2-d. CDR3 DNA (partial): TGTGCCAGCAGTAGGACAAATTCCTATAATTCGCCCCTCTAC. Protein product: CASSRTNSYNSPLY. The whole CDR3 protein is CASSRTNSYNSPLYF.